The rows below give T cell receptor beta chains drawn from one sample of a study of beta chain features in type 1 diabetes. TCRdb's copy holds only in-frame clones and misses some; the assay was immunoSEQ multiplex PCR. The data show under 150,000 clones, under 60% seen once. Sequences were obtained from Tregs from blood. The receptors were sampled from a man between 18 and 29 years old in good health. The CDR3 runs from the conserved cysteine through the conserved F or W. The D gene is left open where the match is weak. Clone size appears in some rows only: once, few, many, or a class for an expanded clone.

16 | . | TRBJ2-2 | TRBV10-3 | . | CAISFAVMYDTGELFF | TGTGCCATCAGTTTCGCAGTCATGTACGACACCGGGGAGCTGTTTTTT
16 | TRBD2 | TRBJ2-1 | TRBV11-2 | few | CASSKTSLSSYNEQFF | TGTGCCAGCAGCAAGACTAGCCTAAGCTCCTACAATGAGCAGTTCTTC
15 | TRBD2 | TRBJ2-3 | TRBV2 | . | CASRTQRGRADTQYF | TGTGCCAGCAGAACGCAGCGGGGCCGGGCAGATACGCAGTATTTT
15 | . | TRBJ2-5 | TRBV5-1 | . | CASSLGGPNQETQYF | TGCGCCAGCAGCTTGGGTGGGCCAAACCAAGAGACCCAGTACTTC
15 | TRBD2 | TRBJ2-7 | TRBV27 | few | CASRMGLAGGYEQYF | TGTGCCAGCAGAATGGGACTAGCGGGAGGGTACGAGCAGTACTTC
15 | TRBD2 | TRBJ2-7 | TRBV6-5 | . | CASRQTGTSGAEQYF | TGTGCCAGCAGACAAACCGGGACTAGCGGGGCCGAGCAGTACTTC
13 | TRBD2 | TRBJ2-3 | TRBV6-1 | . | CAGRGGPGDTQYF | TGTGCCGGCCGCGGGGGGCCGGGGGATACGCAGTATTTT
13 | . | TRBJ1-5 | TRBV7-8 | . | CASSLESDQPQHF | TGTGCCAGCAGCTTGGAAAGCGATCAGCCCCAGCATTTT
12 | . | TRBJ1-1 | TRBV29-1 | . | CSVVRGNTEAFF | TGCAGCGTTGTTAGGGGGAACACTGAAGCTTTCTTT
14 | . | TRBJ2-7 | TRBV4-2 | few | CASSQEASSYEQYF | TGTGCCAGCAGCCAAGAGGCCAGCTCCTACGAGCAGTACTTC
16 | TRBD2 | TRBJ2-7 | TRBV5-1 | . | CASSLGPTSGSYEQYF | TGCGCCAGCAGCTTGGGCCCGACTAGCGGATCCTACGAGCAGTACTTC
14 | . | TRBJ2-7 | TRBV4-2 | . | CASSQVGGTYEQYF | TGTGCCAGCAGCCAAGTTGGAGGGACGTACGAGCAGTACTTC
15 | . | TRBJ2-7 | TRBV13 | . | CASSLGPGWTYEQYF | TGTGCCAGCAGCTTAGGGCCGGGGTGGACCTACGAGCAGTACTTC
16 | . | TRBJ2-6 | TRBV6-5 | . | CASSYGGAAGANVLTF | TGTGCCAGCAGTTACGGCGGGGCGGCCGGGGCCAACGTCCTGACTTTC
11 | . | TRBJ2-7 | TRBV6-5 | few | CASSSNYEQYF | TGTGCCAGCAGTTCCAATTACGAGCAGTACTTC
17 | TRBD2 | TRBJ2-7 | TRBV11-1 | . | CASSLGRLAGGPYEQYF | TGTGCCAGCAGCTTAGGTCGCCTAGCGGGAGGGCCCTACGAGCAGTACTTC
11 | . | TRBJ1-1 | TRBV20-1 | . | CSARGGAKAFF | TGCAGTGCTAGGGGGGGGGCTAAGGCTTTCTTT
16 | TRBD1 | TRBJ2-1 | TRBV19 | . | CASSIFAGGLGNEQFF | TGTGCCAGTAGTATATTTGCAGGGGGCTTAGGGAATGAGCAGTTCTTC
20 | TRBD2 | TRBJ2-1 | TRBV6-1 | . | CASSATLGLAAPPSYNEQFF | TGTGCCAGCAGTGCCACGTTGGGACTAGCGGCTCCGCCCTCCTACAATGAGCAGTTCTTC
15 | TRBD1 | TRBJ2-1 | TRBV7-6 | . | CASSAWTGEYNEQFF | TGTGCCAGCAGCGCCTGGACAGGGGAGTACAATGAGCAGTTCTTC
14 | . | TRBJ2-3 | TRBV4-2 | few | CASSQDPREDTQYF | TGTGCCAGCAGCCAAGATCCCCGGGAAGATACGCAGTATTTT
13 | . | TRBJ1-5 | TRBV7-2 | few | CASSTTGIQPQHF | TGTGCCAGCAGCACAACAGGGATTCAGCCCCAGCATTTT
15 | TRBD2 | TRBJ2-3 | TRBV6-5 | few | CASSRRLAGLDTQYF | TGTGCCAGCAGTCGACGACTAGCGGGGTTAGATACGCAGTATTTT
16 | . | TRBJ2-2 | TRBV5-1 | . | CASSGGQRQNTGELFF | TGCGCCAGCAGCGGGGGACAACGGCAGAACACCGGGGAGCTGTTTTTT
15 | TRBD1 | TRBJ1-1 | TRBV10-3 | . | CAISTPGTGVTEAFF | TGTGCCATCAGCACTCCCGGGACAGGGGTCACTGAAGCTTTCTTT
12 | . | TRBJ2-7 | TRBV18 | . | CASSPGGDEQYF | TGTGCCAGCTCACCGGGCGGGGACGAGCAGTACTTC
13 | TRBD1 | TRBJ2-7 | TRBV7-9 | few | CASSLGTGYEQYF | TGTGCCAGCAGCTTAGGGACAGGCTACGAGCAGTACTTC
16 | . | TRBJ1-1 | TRBV5-1 | . | CASSLEYGVAGTEAFF | TGCGCCAGCAGCTTGGAGTATGGGGTGGCGGGCACTGAAGCTTTCTTT
14 | . | TRBJ1-1 | TRBV15 | . | CATSRERGRTEAFF | TGTGCCACCAGCAGAGAAAGAGGGAGGACTGAAGCTTTCTTT
13 | . | TRBJ2-1 | TRBV4-2 | few | CASSQDGLAKQFF | TGTGCCAGCAGCCAAGATGGGCTAGCAAAGCAGTTCTTC
13 | . | TRBJ1-1 | TRBV30 | . | CAWSQDTNTEAFF | TGTGCCTGGAGTCAGGACACGAACACTGAAGCTTTCTTT
14 | TRBD1 | TRBJ1-2 | TRBV27 | . | CASSLRTGGYGYTF | TGTGCCAGCAGTTTAAGGACAGGGGGCTATGGCTACACCTTC